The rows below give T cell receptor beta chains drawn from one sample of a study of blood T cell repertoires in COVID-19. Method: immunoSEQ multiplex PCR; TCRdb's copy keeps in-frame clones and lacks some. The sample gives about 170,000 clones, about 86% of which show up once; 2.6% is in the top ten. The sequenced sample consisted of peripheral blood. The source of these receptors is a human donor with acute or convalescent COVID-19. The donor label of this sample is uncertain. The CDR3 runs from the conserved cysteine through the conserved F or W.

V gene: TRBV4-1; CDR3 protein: CASTYSGGAGAGELFF
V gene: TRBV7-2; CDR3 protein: CASSTGLAGDEQYF
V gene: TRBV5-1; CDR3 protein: CASSQPYRGRNTEAFF
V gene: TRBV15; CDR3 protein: CATSPRTGGTYEQYF
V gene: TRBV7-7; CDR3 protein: CASSRQDREGEQFF
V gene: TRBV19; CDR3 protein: CASSTTGQGVSYEQYF
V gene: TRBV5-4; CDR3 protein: CASSLVAGLETQYF
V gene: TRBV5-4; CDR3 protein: CASSLGSRGGTEAFF
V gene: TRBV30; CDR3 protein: CAWSVEGRQPQHF
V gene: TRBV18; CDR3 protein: CASSPQGALNYGYTF
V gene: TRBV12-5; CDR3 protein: CASGSDRNTEAFF
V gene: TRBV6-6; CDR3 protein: CASSSPTVSYEQYF
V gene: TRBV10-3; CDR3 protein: CAISGGGQPQHF
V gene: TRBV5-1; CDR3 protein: CASSLGDTSTPLF
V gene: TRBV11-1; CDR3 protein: CASSLSDTGELFF
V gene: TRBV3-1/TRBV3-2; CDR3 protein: CASSQTMTGWAFF
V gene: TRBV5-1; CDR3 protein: CASSLAPDRNTEAFF
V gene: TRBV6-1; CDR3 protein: CASSESNHEQYF
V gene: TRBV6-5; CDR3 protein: CASGQGGGRGYTF
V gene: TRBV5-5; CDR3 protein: CASSPGGGAFSGYTF
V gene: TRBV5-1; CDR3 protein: CASSLDSVSYEQYF
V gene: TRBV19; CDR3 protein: CASSIAGGGKKGEAFF
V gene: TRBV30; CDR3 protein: CAWSTGRAGGGSTEQFF
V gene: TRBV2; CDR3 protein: CASSVQDYSNQPQHF
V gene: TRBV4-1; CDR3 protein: CASSLDRDQSQPQHF
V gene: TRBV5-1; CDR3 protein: CASSQTVGSYNEQFF
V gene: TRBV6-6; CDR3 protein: CATRTGGTSYEQYF
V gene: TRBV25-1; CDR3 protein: CASSGTSEETQYF
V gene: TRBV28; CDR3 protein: CASSLANQPQHF
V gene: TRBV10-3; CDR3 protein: CATLEVGPSAGNTIYF
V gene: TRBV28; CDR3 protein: CASSSSGTGGETQYF
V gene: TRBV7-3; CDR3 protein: CASSLSGRAYNEQFF
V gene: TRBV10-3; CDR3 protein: CARERPRPQETQYF
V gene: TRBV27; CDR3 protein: CASSWTGQETQYF
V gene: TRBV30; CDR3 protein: CAWSVGLGALTEAFF
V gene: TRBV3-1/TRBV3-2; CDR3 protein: CASSQVSYSPLHF
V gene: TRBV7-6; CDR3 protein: CASSPGDRGSDTGELFF
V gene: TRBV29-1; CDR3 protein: CSASRQGVTGGYTF
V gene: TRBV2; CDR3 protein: CASSESRTSGETQYF
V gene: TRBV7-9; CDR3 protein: CASSLALRGQEKLFF
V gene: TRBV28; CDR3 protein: CASSLDPRGWNTEAFF
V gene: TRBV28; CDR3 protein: CASRGTGPLNQPQHF
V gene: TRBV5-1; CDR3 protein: CASSLVKGAGRTPYEQYF